A selection of T cell receptor beta chains follows, all from one sample in a study of CD8 T cells in ankylosing spondylitis. In TCRdb, the 5' RACE reads were re-called with MiXCR into one record per CDR3 protein. Seen here are some 290,000 distinct CDR3 sequences, roughly 20% observed once, and the top ten hold less than 9%. The sequencing input was blood, either unsorted or a sorted T cell fraction (not recorded which). These receptors came from a male donor with ankylosing spondylitis or in good health (not recorded which). CDR3s include the opening cysteine and the closing phenylalanine or tryptophan. A D gene is named only where the DNA matches it firmly. Only part of the rows carry a size: once, few, many, or a class if the clone is expanded.

>few|TRBV7-8|TRBJ1-2|NA
TGTGCCAGCAGCCCTTCCGGGACGGTTGGAAGTGGCTACACCTTC
CASSPSGTVGSGYTF
>NA|TRBV20-1|TRBJ2-3|NA
TGCAGTGCTAGAGACATGACCGAAGGTCGCACAGATACGCAGTATTTT
CSARDMTEGRTDTQYF
>few|TRBV12-3/TRBV12-4|TRBJ2-3|TRBD2
TGTGCCAGCAGACTAGGGCTAGCGGGGCCTAGCAGCACAGATACGCAGTATTTT
CASRLGLAGPSSTDTQYF
>NA|TRBV12-3/TRBV12-4|TRBJ1-5|NA
TGTGCCAGCAGTAGGGGGGCGTGGGGCAATCAGCCCCAGCATTTT
CASSRGAWGNQPQHF
>NA|TRBV4-2|TRBJ1-2|TRBD1
TGTGCCAGCAGCCAAGATTTGACAGGGGGCCGCATCGGCTACACCTTC
CASSQDLTGGRIGYTF
>NA|TRBV28|TRBJ2-1|NA
TGTGCCAGCAGTTTGGGCCAGGACCTCTACAATGAGCAGTTCTTC
CASSLGQDLYNEQFF
>few|TRBV10-3|TRBJ2-3|TRBD1
TGTGCCATCGGGAAAGGACAGGGGACAGATACGCAGTATTTT
CAIGKGQGTDTQYF
>NA|TRBV3-1|TRBJ2-1|NA
TGTGCCAGCAGCCACCGGGCGCAGGGTCCCCACAATGAGCAGTTCTTC
CASSHRAQGPHNEQFF
>few|TRBV18|TRBJ1-1|NA
TGTGCCAGCTCACGACTAGGGACGGACACTGAAGCTTTCTTT
CASSRLGTDTEAFF
>few|TRBV5-1|TRBJ2-2|TRBD2
TGCGCCAGCAGCTTACTAGCGGGAGGAGGTCCCGGGGAGCTGTTTTTT
CASSLLAGGGPGELFF
>many|TRBV5-1|TRBJ1-5|NA
TGCGCCAGCAGCTTGGGAGGGGACAGCAATCAGCCCCAGCATTTT
CASSLGGDSNQPQHF
>NA|TRBV28|TRBJ1-1|TRBD1
TGTGCCAGCAGTTCTGACAGGGGGCATAGTAGTGAAGCTTTCTTT
CASSSDRGHSSEAFF
>few|TRBV12-3/TRBV12-4|TRBJ2-3|NA
TGTGCCAGCAGCTCACCTCTCCGGGACAACACAGATACGCAGTATTTT
CASSSPLRDNTDTQYF
>few|TRBV12-3/TRBV12-4|TRBJ1-6|NA
TGTGCCAGCAGTTCATACCGCGATTCACCCCTCCACTTT
CASSSYRDSPLHF
>NA|TRBV7-2|TRBJ2-1|TRBD1
TGTGCCAGCAGCTTTCGGGGGACAGGGGGCAATAATGAGCAGTTCTTC
CASSFRGTGGNNEQFF